This T cell receptor beta chain was found in a study of blood T cell repertoires in COVID-19. Turning to the study itself: Spain, Italy and the United States supplied samples that represented acute and convalescent COVID-19. T cells, B-cell-depleted T cells, or PBMCs provided the cDNA or gDNA that served as material.

In the source study's methods: Counts of nucleated cells, estimated from reference gene primer amplification, were obtained. The table came from immunoSEQ multiplex PCR; TCRdb's copy has only in-frame clones and leaves some out. The DNA gave D and trimming, while V, J and clone size come from that table. The data contain about 49,000 clones, around 90% of them singletons. J gave up 5 bases and V 0 bases, and 4 bases lay outside the gene matches. Germline assignment: CDR1 LNHNV and CDR2 YYDKDF (reference sequence). The CDR3 length is 15 residues. The sequenced sample consisted of peripheral blood. The sequence was collected from an elderly man with acute or convalescent COVID-19. The rearrangement links TRBV15 to TRBJ1-2; 9 nucleotides match TRBD1. The DNA of the CDR3 is TGTGCCACCAGCAGAGATCGGGACAGGGAGTATGGCTACACCTTC. Its protein is CATSRDRDREYGYTF.